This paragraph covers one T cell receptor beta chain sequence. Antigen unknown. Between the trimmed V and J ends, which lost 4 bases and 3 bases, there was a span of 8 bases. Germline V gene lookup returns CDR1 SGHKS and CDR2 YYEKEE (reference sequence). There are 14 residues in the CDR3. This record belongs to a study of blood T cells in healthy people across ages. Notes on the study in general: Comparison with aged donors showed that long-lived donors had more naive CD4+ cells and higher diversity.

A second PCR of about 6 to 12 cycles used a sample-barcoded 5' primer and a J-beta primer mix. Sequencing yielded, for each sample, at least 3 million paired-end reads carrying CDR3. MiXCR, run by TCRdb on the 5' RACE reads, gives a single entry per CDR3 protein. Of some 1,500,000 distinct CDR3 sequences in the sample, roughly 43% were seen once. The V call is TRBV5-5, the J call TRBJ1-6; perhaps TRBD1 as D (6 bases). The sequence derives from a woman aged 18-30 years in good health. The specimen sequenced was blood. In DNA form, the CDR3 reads TGTGCCAGCAGCACAGGGTTCTATAATTCACCCCTCCACTTT. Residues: CASSTGFYNSPLHF.